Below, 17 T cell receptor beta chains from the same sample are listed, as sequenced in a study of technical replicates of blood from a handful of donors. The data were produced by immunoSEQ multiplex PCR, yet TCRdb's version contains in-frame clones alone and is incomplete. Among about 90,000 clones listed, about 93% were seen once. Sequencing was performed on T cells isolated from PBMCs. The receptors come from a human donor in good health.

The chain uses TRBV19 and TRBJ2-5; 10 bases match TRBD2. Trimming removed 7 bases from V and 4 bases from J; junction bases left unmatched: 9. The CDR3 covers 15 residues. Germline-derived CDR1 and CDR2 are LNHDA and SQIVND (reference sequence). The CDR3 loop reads CASTASGRGLETQYF. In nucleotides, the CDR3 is TGTGCCAGTACCGCTAGCGGGAGAGGTTTAGAGACCCAGTACTTC.

The CDR3 loop reads CASSLSGGPPSEQYF. CDR3 nucleotide sequence: TGCGCCAGCAGCTTGTCCGGGGGACCCCCTTCCGAGCAGTACTTC. The chain joins TRBV5-1 to TRBJ2-7; possible D gene TRBD2, 6 bases. The germline V gene has CDR1 SGHRS and CDR2 YFSETQ. Trimming took 1 base from V and 6 from J, leaving 17 bases between them. This CDR3 is 15 amino acids long. The whole variable domain, remainder taken from reference TRBV5-1 and TRBJ2-7, is KAGVTQTPRYLIKTRGQQVTLSCSPISGHRSVSWYQQTPGQGLQFLFEYFSETQRNKGNFPGRFSGRQFSNSRSEMNVSTLELGDSALYLCASSLSGGPPSEQYFGPGTRLTVT.

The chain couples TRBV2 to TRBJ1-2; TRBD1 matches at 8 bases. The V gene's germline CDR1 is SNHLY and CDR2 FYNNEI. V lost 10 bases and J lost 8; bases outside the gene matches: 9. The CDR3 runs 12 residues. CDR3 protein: CAIGQGERGYTF. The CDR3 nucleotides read TGTGCCATCGGACAGGGAGAAAGAGGCTACACCTTC.

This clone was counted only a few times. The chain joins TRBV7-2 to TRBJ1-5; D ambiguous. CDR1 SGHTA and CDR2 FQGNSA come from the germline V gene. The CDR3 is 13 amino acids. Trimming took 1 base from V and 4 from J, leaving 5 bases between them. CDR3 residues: CASSLDINQPQHF. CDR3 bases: TGTGCCAGCAGCTTAGACATAAATCAGCCCCAGCATTTT. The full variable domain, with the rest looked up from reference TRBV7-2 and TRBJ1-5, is GAGVSQSPSNKVTEKGKDVELRCDPISGHTALYWYRQSLGQGLEFLIYFQGNSAPDKSGLPSDRFSAERTGGSVSTLTIQRTQQEDSAVYLCASSLDINQPQHFGDGTRLSIL.

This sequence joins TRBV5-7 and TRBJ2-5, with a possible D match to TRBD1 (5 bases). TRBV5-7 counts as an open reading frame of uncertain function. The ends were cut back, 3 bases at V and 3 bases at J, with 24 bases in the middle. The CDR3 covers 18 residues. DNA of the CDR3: TGTGCCAGCAGCTCGAGAGACAGCGAAAGGGGATACGAAGAGACCCAGTACTTC. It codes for CASSSRDSERGYEETQYF.

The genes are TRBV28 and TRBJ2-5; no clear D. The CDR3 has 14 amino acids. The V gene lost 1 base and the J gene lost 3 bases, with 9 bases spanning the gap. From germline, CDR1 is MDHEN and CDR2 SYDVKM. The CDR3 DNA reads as TGTGCCAGCAGTTTATCGGCGACAAAAGAGACCCAGTACTTC. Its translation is CASSLSATKETQYF.

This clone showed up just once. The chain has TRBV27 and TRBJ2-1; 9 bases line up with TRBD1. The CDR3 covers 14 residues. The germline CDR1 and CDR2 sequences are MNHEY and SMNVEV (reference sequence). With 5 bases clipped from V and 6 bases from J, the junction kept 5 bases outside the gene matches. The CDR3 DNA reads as TGTGCCAGCAGTCTCCCGACAGGGGGCAATGAGCAGTTCTTC. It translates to CASSLPTGGNEQFF.

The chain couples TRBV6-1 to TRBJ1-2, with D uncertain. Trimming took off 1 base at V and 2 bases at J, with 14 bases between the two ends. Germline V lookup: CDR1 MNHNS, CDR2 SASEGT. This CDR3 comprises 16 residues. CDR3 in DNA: TGTGCCAGCAGTGAAGGGGCCATATTACCCAACTATGGCTACACCTTC. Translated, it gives CASSEGAILPNYGYTF.

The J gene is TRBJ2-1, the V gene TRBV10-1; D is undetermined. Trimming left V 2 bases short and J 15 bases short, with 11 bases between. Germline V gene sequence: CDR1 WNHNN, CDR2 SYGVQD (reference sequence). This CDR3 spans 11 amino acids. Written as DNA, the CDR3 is TGCGCCAGCAGTGAGACCAAAGCGCTGTTCTTC. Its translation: CASSETKALFF.

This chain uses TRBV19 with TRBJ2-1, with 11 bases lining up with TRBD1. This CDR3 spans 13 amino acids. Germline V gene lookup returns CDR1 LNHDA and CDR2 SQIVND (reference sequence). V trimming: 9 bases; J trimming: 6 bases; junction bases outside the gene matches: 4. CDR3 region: CASRDRGANEQFF. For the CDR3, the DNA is TGTGCCAGCCGGGACAGGGGGGCCAATGAGCAGTTCTTC.

Here the CDR3 reads CASSLVWGSYPGNEQFF. Here the CDR3 DNA reads TGTGCCAGCAGCTTAGTATGGGGCAGCTACCCCGGGAATGAGCAGTTCTTC. The rearrangement joins TRBV7-9 to TRBJ2-1; tentatively, D is TRBD1 (5 bases). The CDR3 is 17 amino acids. V shed 1 base and J shed 7 bases, with 20 bases lying between them. Per germline, CDR1 SEHNR and CDR2 FQNEAQ (reference sequence). Full variable domain (missing parts from reference TRBV7-9 and TRBJ2-1): DTGVSQNPRHKITKRGQNVTFRCDPISEHNRLYWYRQTLGQGPEFLTYFQNEAQLEKSRLLSDRFSAERPKGSFSTLEIQRTEQGDSAMYLCASSLVWGSYPGNEQFFGPGTRLTVL.

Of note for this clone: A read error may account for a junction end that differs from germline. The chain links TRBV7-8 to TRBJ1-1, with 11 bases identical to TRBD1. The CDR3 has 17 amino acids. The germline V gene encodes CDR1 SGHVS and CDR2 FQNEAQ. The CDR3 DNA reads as TGTGCCAGCAGCATAGCGGGACAGGGGGTCGTTAGGACTGAAGCTTTCTTT. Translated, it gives CASSIAGQGVVRTEAFF.

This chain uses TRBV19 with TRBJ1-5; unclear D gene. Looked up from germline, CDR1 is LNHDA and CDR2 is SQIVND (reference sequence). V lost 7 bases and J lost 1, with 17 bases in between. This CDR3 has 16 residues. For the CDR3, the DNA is TGTGCCAGTAACGCTCCGGGGTCTTGGAGCAATCAGCCCCAGCATTTT. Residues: CASNAPGSWSNQPQHF.

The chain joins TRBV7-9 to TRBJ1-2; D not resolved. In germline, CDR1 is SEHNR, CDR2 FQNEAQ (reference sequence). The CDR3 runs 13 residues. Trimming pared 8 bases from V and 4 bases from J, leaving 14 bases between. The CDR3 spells CASEVMSAYGYTF. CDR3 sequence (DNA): TGTGCCAGCGAGGTAATGAGCGCCTATGGCTACACCTTC.

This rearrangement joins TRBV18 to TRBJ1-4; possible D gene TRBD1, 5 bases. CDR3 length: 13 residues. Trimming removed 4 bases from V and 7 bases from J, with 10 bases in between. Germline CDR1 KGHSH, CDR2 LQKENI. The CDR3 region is CASSRGELEKLFF. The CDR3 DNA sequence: TGTGCCAGCTCACGGGGGGAACTTGAAAAACTGTTTTTT. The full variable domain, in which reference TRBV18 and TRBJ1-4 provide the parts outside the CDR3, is NAGVMQNPRHLVRRRGQEARLRCSPMKGHSHVYWYRQLPEEGLKFMVYLQKENIIDESGMPKERFSAEFPKEGPSILRIQQVVRGDSAAYFCASSRGELEKLFFGSGTQLSVL.

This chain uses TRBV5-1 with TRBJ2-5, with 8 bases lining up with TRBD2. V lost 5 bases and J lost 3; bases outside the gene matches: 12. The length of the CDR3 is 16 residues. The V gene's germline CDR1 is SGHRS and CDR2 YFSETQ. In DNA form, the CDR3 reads TGCGCCAGCAGACCAGGATCCACTAGCGGCGAAGAGACCCAGTACTTC. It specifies CASRPGSTSGEETQYF. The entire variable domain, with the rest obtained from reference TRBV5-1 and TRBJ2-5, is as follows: KAGVTQTPRYLIKTRGQQVTLSCSPISGHRSVSWYQQTPGQGLQFLFEYFSETQRNKGNFPGRFSGRQFSNSRSEMNVSTLELGDSALYLCASRPGSTSGEETQYFGPGTRLLVL.

DNA of the CDR3: TGTGCCAGCAGTGTCGGGACAGAGACCTACAATGAGCAGTTCTTC. Protein sequence: CASSVGTETYNEQFF. The chain uses TRBV2 and TRBJ2-1; the match to TRBD1 covers 7 bases. CDR3 size: 15 residues. V was clipped by 4 bases and J by 2 bases; unmatched bases: 5. Germline lookup yields CDR1 SNHLY and CDR2 FYNNEI.